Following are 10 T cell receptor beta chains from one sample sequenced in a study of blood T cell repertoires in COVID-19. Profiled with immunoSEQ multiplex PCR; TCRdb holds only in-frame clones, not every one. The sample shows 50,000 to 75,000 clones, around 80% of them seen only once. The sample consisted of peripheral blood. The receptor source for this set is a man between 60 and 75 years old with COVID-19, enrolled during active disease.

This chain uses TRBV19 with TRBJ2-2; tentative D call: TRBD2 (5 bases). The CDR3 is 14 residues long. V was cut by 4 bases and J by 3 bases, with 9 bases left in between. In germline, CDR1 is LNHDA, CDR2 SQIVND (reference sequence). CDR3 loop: CASSTRAYTGELFF. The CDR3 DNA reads TGTGCCAGTAGTACGAGGGCATACACCGGGGAGCTGTTTTTT.

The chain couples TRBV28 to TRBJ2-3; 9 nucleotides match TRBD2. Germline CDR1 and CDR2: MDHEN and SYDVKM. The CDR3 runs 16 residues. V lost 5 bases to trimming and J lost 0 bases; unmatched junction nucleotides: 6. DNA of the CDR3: TGTGCCAGCAGTACCATAGCGGGGGCTAGCACAGATACGCAGTATTTT. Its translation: CASSTIAGASTDTQYF.

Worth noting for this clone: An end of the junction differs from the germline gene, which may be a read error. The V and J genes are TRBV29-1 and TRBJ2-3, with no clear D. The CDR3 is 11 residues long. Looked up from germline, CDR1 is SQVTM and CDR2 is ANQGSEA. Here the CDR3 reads CSVEGADTQYF. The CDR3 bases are TGCAGCGTCGAAGGCGCAGATACGCAGTATTTT.

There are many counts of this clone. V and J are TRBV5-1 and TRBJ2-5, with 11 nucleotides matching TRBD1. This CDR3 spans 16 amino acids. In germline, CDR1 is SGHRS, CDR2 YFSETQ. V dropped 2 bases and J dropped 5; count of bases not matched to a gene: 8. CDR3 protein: CASSFGQGALLETQYF. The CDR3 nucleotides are TGCGCCAGCAGCTTTGGACAGGGGGCATTATTGGAGACCCAGTACTTC.

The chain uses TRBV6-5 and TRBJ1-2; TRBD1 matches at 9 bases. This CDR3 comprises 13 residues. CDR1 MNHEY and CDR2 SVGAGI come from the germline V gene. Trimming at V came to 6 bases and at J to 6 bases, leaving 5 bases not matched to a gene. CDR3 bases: TGTGCCAGCAGGACTGACAGGGGGGATGGCTACACCTTC. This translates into CASRTDRGDGYTF.

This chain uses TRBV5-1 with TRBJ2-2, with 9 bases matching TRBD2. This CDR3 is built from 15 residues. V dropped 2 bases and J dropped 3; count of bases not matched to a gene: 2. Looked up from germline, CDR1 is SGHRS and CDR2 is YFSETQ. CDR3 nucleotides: TGCGCCAGCAGCTTAACTAGCGGGTACACCGGGGAGCTGTTTTTT. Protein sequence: CASSLTSGYTGELFF.

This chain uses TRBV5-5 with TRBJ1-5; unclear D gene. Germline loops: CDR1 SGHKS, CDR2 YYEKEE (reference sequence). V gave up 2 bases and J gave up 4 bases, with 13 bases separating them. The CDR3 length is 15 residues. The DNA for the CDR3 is TGTGCCAGCAGCTTCCGGGGTTCCTTAAATCAGCCCCAGCATTTT. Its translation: CASSFRGSLNQPQHF.

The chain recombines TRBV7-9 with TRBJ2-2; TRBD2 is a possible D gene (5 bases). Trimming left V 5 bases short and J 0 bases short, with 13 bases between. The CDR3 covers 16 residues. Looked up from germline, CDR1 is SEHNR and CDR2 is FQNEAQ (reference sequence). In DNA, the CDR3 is TGTGCCAGCAGCGCGCGGGCCGTAACGAACACCGGGGAGCTGTTTTTT. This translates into CASSARAVTNTGELFF.

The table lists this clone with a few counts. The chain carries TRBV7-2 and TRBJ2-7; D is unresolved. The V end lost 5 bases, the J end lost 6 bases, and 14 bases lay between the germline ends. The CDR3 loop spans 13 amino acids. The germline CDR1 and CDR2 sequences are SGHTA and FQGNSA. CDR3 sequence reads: CASSTAGTFEQYF. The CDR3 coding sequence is TGTGCCAGCAGCACCGCAGGAACCTTCGAGCAGTACTTC.

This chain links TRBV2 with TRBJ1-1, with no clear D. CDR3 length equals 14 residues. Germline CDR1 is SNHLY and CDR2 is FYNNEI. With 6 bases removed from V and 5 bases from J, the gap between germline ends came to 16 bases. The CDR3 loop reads CASSTTEPVTEAFF. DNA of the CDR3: TGTGCCAGCAGCACCACTGAACCTGTTACTGAAGCTTTCTTT.